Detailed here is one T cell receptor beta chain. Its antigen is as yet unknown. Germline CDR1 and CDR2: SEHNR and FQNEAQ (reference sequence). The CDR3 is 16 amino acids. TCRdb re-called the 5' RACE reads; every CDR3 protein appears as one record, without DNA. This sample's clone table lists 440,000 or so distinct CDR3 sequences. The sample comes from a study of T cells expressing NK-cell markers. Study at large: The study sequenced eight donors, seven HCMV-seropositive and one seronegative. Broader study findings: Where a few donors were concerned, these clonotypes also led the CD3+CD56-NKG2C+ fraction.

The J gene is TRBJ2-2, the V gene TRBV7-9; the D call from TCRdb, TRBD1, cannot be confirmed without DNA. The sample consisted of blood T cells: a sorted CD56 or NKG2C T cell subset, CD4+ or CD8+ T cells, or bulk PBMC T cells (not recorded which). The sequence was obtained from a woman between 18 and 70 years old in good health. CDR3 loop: CASSLVAGKNTGELFF.